These T cell receptor beta chains were read from a single sample in a study of blood T cell repertoires in COVID-19. TCRdb keeps only in-frame clones here, not all; method: immunoSEQ multiplex PCR. The table includes 77,000 or so clones, about 87% detected once. Material: peripheral blood. Source of these receptors: a man aged 45-60 years with active COVID-19. The CDR3 runs from the conserved cysteine through the conserved F or W. A D gene is named only where the DNA matches it firmly. The listing skips clone size in some rows; elsewhere it reads once, few, many or a size class.

-,TRBJ1-5,-,TRBV6-6,CASSYDRRSNQPQHF,TGTGCCAGCAGTTACGACAGAAGGAGCAATCAGCCCCAGCATTTT
-,TRBJ1-5,-,TRBV19,CASSTGQLGNQPQHF,TGTGCCAGTAGTACCGGACAGTTGGGCAATCAGCCCCAGCATTTT
-,TRBJ1-4,TRBD1,TRBV7-2,CASSSGTGPNEKLFF,TGTGCCAGCAGCTCGGGGACAGGGCCTAATGAAAAACTGTTTTTT
-,TRBJ2-3,-,TRBV11-3,CASSLDARSTDTQYF,TGTGCCAGCAGCTTAGATGCTAGGAGCACAGATACGCAGTATTTT
-,TRBJ2-4,TRBD1,TRBV28,CASHGQGRWAKNIQYF,TGTGCCAGCCATGGACAGGGGAGGTGGGCCAAAAACATTCAGTACTTC
-,TRBJ1-1,-,TRBV9,CASSVDQGWTTEAFF,TGTGCCAGCAGCGTAGACCAGGGGTGGACCACTGAAGCTTTCTTT
few,TRBJ1-4,TRBD1,TRBV28,CASSSSQGAINEKLFF,TGTGCCAGCAGCTCCTCACAGGGGGCCATAAATGAAAAACTGTTTTTT
-,TRBJ2-3,-,TRBV5-6,CASSLTGPSTDTQYF,TGTGCCAGCAGCTTGACAGGGCCCAGCACAGATACGCAGTATTTT
-,TRBJ2-5,TRBD2,TRBV9,CASSDGLVRETQYF,TGTGCCAGCAGCGATGGACTAGTGCGGGAGACCCAGTACTTC
-,TRBJ1-1,-,TRBV21-1,CASSGRTRGLNTEAFF,TGTGCCAGCAGCGGACGGACGCGGGGGCTGAACACTGAAGCTTTCTTT
-,TRBJ2-3,TRBD1,TRBV6-1,CASSDRGRSADTQYF,TGTGCCAGCAGTGACAGGGGGCGTTCGGCAGATACGCAGTATTTT
-,TRBJ2-2,-,TRBV6-1,CASSESAGELFF,TGTGCCAGCAGTGAATCGGCCGGGGAGCTGTTTTTT
-,TRBJ1-1,-,TRBV12-3/TRBV12-4,CASSLMAGTEAFF,TGTGCCAGCAGTTTAATGGCTGGCACTGAAGCTTTCTTT
-,TRBJ2-7,-,TRBV24-1,CATSDGGAGGGYEQYF,TGTGCCACCAGTGATGGGGGGGCAGGGGGCGGCTACGAGCAGTACTTC
-,TRBJ2-6,-,TRBV28,CASSSRSSGANVLTF,TGTGCCAGCAGCTCTAGAAGCTCTGGGGCCAACGTCCTGACTTTC
-,TRBJ2-1,-,TRBV10-3,CATEGLYNEQFF,TGTGCCACCGAGGGACTTTACAATGAGCAGTTCTTC
-,TRBJ2-1,-,TRBV6-5,CASSRQGMTNEQFF,TGTGCCAGCTCCCGGCAGGGGATGACGAATGAGCAGTTCTTC
-,TRBJ1-5,-,TRBV18,CASSPDVRVNQPQHF,TGTGCCAGCTCACCAGACGTCAGGGTCAATCAGCCCCAGCATTTT
-,TRBJ2-7,TRBD1,TRBV27,CASSSQGAWSEQYF,TGTGCCAGCAGTTCACAGGGGGCGTGGTCCGAGCAGTACTTC
-,TRBJ2-1,TRBD1,TRBV18,CASSPRDRGTGNEQFF,TGTGCCAGCTCACCCCGAGACAGGGGGACCGGGAATGAGCAGTTCTTC
-,TRBJ2-1,TRBD2,TRBV7-9,CASSMGTSAYNEQFF,TGTGCCAGCAGCATGGGGACTAGCGCCTACAATGAGCAGTTCTTC
-,TRBJ2-5,TRBD2,TRBV6-5,CASSYERGGQKETQYF,TGTGCCAGCAGTTACGAACGCGGGGGTCAGAAAGAGACCCAGTACTTC
-,TRBJ2-7,TRBD2,TRBV19,CASSLTASGTSHTYEQYF,TGTGCCAGTAGTCTGACTGCTAGCGGGACTTCTCATACCTACGAGCAGTACTTC
-,TRBJ2-5,-,TRBV15,CATSRGGVEGTQYF,TGTGCCACCAGCAGAGGGGGTGTAGAGGGGACCCAGTACTTC
-,TRBJ2-3,TRBD1,TRBV11-3,CASSLTWDRPQGDTQYF,TGTGCCAGCAGCTTAACATGGGACAGACCCCAGGGAGATACGCAGTATTTT
-,TRBJ2-1,-,TRBV19,CASSRGPSDRNNEQFF,TGTGCCAGTAGTAGGGGCCCCTCGGACAGAAACAATGAGCAGTTCTTC
-,TRBJ2-3,-,TRBV7-8,CASSPRWSQTDTQYF,TGTGCCAGCAGCCCACGTTGGAGTCAAACAGATACGCAGTATTTT
-,TRBJ2-2,-,TRBV2,CASSEDWRGELFF,TGTGCCAGCAGTGAAGATTGGAGAGGGGAGCTGTTTTTT
-,TRBJ1-5,-,TRBV6-2/TRBV6-3,CASSFNNQPQHF,TGTGCCAGCAGCTTCAACAATCAGCCCCAGCATTTT
-,TRBJ2-7,TRBD2,TRBV6-5,CASTKLAGPGGQYF,TGTGCCAGCACCAAACTAGCGGGGCCCGGGGGGCAGTACTTC
-,TRBJ2-1,TRBD2,TRBV7-9,CASSPTREANNEQFF,TGTGCCAGCAGCCCCACCCGGGAGGCCAACAATGAGCAGTTCTTC